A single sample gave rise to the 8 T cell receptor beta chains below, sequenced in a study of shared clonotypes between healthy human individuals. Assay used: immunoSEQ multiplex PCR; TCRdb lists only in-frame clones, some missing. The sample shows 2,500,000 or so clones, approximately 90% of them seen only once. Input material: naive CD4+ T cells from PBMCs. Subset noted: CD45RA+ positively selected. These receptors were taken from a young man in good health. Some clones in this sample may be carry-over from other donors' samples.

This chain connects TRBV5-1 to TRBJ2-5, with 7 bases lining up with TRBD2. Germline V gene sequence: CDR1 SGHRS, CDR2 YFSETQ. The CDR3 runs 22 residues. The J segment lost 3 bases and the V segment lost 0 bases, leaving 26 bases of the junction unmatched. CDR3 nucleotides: TGCGCCAGCAGCTTGGCCAGGCTCGTAGGTGGGAGGGGTAGCTCGGTGGAAGAGACCCAGTACTTC. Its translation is CASSLARLVGGRGSSVEETQYF.

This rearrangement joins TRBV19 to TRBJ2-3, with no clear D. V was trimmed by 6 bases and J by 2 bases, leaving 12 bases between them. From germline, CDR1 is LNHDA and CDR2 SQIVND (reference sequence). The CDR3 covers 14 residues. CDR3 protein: CASRDGPHTDTQYF. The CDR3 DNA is TGTGCCAGTAGAGATGGCCCCCACACAGATACGCAGTATTTT.

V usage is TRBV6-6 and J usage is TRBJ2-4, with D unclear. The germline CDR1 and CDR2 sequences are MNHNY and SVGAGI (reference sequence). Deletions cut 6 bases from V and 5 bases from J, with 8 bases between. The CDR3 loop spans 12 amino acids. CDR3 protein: CASSGSENIQYF. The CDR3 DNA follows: TGTGCCAGCAGCGGATCAGAAAACATTCAGTACTTC.

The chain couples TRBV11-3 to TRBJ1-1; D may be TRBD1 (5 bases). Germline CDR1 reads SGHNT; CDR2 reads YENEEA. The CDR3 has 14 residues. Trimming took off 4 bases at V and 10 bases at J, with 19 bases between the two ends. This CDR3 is CASSSGTGPSRAFF. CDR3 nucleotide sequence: TGTGCCAGCAGCTCCGGGACGGGGCCTTCAAGAGCTTTCTTT.

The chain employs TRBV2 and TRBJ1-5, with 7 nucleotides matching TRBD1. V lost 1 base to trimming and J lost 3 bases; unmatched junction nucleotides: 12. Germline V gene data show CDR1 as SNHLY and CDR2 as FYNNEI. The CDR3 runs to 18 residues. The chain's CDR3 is CASSEGSGGRRNNQPQHF. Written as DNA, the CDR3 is TGTGCCAGCAGTGAAGGGTCAGGGGGGCGAAGAAACAATCAGCCCCAGCATTTT.

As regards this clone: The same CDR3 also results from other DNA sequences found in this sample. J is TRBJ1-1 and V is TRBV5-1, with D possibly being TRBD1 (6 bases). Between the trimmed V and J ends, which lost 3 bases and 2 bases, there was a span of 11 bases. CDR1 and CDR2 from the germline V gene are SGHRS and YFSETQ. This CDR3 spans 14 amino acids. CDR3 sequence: CASSSRTENTEAFF. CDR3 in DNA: TGCGCCAGCAGCTCCCGGACAGAAAACACTGAAGCTTTCTTT. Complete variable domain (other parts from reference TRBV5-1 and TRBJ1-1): KAGVTQTPRYLIKTRGQQVTLSCSPISGHRSVSWYQQTPGQGLQFLFEYFSETQRNKGNFPGRFSGRQFSNSRSEMNVSTLELGDSALYLCASSSRTENTEAFFGQGTRLTVV.

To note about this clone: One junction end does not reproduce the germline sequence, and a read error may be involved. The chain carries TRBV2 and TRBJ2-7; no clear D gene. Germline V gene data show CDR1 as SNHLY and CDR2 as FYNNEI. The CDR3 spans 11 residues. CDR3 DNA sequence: TGTGCCAGCAGTGAAGTTGGTCCGGAGCACTTC. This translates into CASSEVGPEHF.

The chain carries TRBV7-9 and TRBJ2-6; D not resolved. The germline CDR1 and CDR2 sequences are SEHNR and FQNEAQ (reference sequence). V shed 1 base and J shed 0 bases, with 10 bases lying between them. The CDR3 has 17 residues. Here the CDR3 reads CASSLDRAISGANVLTF. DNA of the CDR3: TGTGCCAGCAGCTTAGATAGAGCTATCTCTGGGGCCAACGTCCTGACTTTC.